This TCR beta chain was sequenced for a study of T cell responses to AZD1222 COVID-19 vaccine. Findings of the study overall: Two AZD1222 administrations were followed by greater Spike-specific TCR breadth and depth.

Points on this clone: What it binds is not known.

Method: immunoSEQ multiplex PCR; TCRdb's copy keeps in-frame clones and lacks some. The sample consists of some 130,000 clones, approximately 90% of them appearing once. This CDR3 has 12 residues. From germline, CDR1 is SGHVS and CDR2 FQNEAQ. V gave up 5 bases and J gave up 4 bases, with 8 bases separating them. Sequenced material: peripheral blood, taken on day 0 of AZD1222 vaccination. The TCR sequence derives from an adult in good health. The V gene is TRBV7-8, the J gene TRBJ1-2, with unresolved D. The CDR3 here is CASSKDSYGYTF. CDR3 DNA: TGTGCCAGCAGCAAGGACTCCTATGGCTACACCTTC.